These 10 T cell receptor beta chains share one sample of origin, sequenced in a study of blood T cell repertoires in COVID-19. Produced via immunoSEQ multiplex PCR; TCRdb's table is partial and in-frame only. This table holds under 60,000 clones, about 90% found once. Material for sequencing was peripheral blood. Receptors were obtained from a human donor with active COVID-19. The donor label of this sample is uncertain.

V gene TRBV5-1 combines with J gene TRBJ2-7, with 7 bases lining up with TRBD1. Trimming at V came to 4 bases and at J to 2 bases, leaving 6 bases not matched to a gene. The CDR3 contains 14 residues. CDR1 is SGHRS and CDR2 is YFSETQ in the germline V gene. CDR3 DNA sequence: TGCGCCAGCAGCATGGGGACAGCTCCCTACGAGCAGTACTTC. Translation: CASSMGTAPYEQYF.

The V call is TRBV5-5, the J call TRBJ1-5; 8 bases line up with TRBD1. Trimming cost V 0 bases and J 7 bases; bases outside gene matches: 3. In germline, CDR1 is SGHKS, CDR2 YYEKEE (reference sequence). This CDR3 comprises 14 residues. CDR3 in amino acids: CASSLGTGRQPQHF. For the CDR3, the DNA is TGTGCCAGCAGCTTGGGGACAGGGAGGCAGCCCCAGCATTTT. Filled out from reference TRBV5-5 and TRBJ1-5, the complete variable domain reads DAGVTQSPTHLIKTRGQQVTLRCSPISGHKSVSWYQQVLGQGPQFIFQYYEKEERGRGNFPDRFSARQFPNYSSELNVNALLLGDSALYLCASSLGTGRQPQHFGDGTRLSIL.

The CDR3 region is CASSLQGSDTEAFF. The CDR3 DNA follows: TGTGCCAGCAGCCTACAGGGATCGGACACTGAAGCTTTCTTT. This chain joins TRBV6-5 and TRBJ1-1; possibly TRBD1 for D (6 bases). The CDR3 is 14 residues long. With 6 bases removed from V and 3 bases from J, the gap between germline ends came to 14 bases. Germline CDR1 and CDR2: MNHEY and SVGAGI.

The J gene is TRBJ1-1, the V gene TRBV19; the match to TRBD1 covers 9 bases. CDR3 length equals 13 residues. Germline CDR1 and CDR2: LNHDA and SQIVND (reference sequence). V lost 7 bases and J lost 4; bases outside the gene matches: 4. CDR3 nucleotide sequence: TGTGCCAGTACCGGGACAGGGATCACTGAAGCTTTCTTT. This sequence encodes CASTGTGITEAFF.

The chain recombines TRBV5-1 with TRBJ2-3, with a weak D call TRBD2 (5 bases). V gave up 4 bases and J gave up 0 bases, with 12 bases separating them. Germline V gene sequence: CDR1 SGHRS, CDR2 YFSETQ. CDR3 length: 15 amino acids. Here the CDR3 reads CASSLGGGSTDTQYF. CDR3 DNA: TGCGCCAGCAGCCTTGGAGGCGGCAGCACAGATACGCAGTATTTT.

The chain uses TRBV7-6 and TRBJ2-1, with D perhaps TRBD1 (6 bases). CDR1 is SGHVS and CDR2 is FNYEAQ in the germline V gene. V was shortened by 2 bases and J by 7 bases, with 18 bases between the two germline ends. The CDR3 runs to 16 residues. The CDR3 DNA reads TGTGCCAGCAGCTTAACCGCGAACAGGGTAAGGAATGAGCAGTTCTTC. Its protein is CASSLTANRVRNEQFF.

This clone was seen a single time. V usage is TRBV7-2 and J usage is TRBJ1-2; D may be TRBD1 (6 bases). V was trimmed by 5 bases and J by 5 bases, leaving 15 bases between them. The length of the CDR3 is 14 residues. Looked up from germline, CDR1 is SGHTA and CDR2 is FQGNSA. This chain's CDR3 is CASSLMTGTYGYTF. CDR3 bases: TGTGCCAGCAGCCTAATGACAGGAACGTATGGCTACACCTTC.

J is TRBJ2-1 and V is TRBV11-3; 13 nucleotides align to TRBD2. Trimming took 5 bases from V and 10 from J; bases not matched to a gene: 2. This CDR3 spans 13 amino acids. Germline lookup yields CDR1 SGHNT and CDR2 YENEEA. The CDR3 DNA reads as TGTGCCAGCAGCAAGGGACTAGCGGGGGAGCAGTTCTTC. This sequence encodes CASSKGLAGEQFF. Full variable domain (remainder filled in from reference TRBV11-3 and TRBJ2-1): EAGVVQSPRYKIIEKKQPVAFWCNPISGHNTLYWYLQNLGQGPELLIRYENEEAVDDSQLPKDRFSAERLKGVDSTLKIQPAELGDSAVYLCASSKGLAGEQFFGPGTRLTVL.

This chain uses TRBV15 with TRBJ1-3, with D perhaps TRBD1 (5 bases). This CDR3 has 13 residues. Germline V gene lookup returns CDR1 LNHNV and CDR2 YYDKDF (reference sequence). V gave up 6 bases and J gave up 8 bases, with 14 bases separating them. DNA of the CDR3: TGTGCCACCAGTCAGGGCAGGGTAGACACCATATATTTT. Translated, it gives CATSQGRVDTIYF.

CDR3 loop: CARTNTGGSGNTIYF. The CDR3 bases are TGTGCCAGAACTAATACCGGGGGGTCTGGAAACACCATATATTTT. The rearrangement links TRBV2 to TRBJ1-3; TRBD1 is a possible D gene (5 bases). Germline assignment: CDR1 SNHLY and CDR2 FYNNEI. With 9 bases removed from V and 1 base from J, the gap between germline ends came to 16 bases. CDR3 size: 15 residues.